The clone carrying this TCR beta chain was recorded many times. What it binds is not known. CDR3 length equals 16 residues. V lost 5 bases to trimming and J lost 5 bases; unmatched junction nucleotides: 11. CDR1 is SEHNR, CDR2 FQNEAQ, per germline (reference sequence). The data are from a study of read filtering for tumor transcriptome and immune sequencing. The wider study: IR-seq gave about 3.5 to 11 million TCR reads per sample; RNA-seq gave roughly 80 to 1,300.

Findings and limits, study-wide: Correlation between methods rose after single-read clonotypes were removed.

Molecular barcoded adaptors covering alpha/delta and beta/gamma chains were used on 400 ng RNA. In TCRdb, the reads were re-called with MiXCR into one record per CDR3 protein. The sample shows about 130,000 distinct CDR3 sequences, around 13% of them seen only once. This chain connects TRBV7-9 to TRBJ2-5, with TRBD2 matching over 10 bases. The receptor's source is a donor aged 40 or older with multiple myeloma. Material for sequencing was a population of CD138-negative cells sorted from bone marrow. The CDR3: CASSPSTPAGGETQYF. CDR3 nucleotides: TGTGCCAGCAGCCCGAGTACCCCAGCGGGGGGGGAGACCCAGTACTTC.